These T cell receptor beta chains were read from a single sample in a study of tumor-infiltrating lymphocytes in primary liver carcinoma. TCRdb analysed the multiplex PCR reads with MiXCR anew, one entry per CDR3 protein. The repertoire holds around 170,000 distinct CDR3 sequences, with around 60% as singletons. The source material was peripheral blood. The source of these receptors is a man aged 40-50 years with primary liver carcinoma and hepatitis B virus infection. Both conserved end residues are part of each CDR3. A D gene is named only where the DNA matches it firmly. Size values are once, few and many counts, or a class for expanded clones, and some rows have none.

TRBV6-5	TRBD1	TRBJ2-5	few	CASSLTPGQRQYF	TGTGCCAGCAGTCTAACTCCGGGACAGCGTCAGTACTTC
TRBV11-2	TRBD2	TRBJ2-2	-	CASSPCGTRGELFF	TGTGCCAGCAGCCCATGCGGGACGCGGGGGGAGCTCTTTTTT
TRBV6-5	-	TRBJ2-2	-	CASRYTGHGNTVELFF	TGTGCCAGCAGATATACAGGACATGGGAACACCGTGGAGCTGTTTTTT
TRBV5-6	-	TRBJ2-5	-	CASSDWTAQETQYF	TGTGCCAGCAGCGACTGGACGGCTCAAGAGACCCAGTACTTC
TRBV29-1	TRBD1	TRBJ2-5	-	CGGNAGGTQYF	TGCGGGGGAAATGCAGGGGGGACCCAGTACTTC
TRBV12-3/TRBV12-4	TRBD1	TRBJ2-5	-	CASTLTRGLVGTQYF	TGTGCCAGCACCCTAACTAGGGGGCTGGTCGGGACCCAGTACTTC
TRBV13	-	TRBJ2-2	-	CASSLRSDTGELFF	TGTGCCAGCAGCTTACGGTCCGACACCGGGGAGCTGTTTTTT
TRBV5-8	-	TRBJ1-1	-	CASSASWLMNTEAFF	TGTGCCAGCAGCGCCTCCTGGTTAATGAACACTGAAGCTTTCTTT
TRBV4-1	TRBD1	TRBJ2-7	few	CASSQPGQGSDEQYF	TGCGCCAGCAGCCAACCGGGACAGGGGTCTGACGAGCAGTACTTC
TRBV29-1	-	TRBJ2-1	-	CSVEDQERDKQFF	TGCAGCGTTGAAGATCAGGAGAGGGATAAGCAGTTCTTC
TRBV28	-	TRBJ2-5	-	CASTFSGEGTQYF	TGTGCCAGCACCTTCTCGGGGGAAGGGACCCAGTACTTC
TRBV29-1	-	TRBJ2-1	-	CSVRPAYGYNEQFF	TGCAGCGTTAGGCCGGCCTATGGGTACAATGAGCAGTTCTTC
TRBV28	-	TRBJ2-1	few	CASWDRGLAGGNEQFF	TGTGCCAGCTGGGACAGGGGGCTAGCGGGAGGCAATGAGCAGTTCTTC
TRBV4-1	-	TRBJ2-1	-	CVSSLEAGVQGRNEQFF	TGCGTCAGCAGCCTAGAGGCGGGAGTACAGGGGAGGAATGAGCAATTCTTC
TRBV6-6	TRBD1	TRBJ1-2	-	CASDDRGGGYTF	TGTGCCAGCGACGACAGGGGCGGTGGCTACACCTTC
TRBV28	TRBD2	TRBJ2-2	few	CASSSPGLDAGELFF	TGTGCCAGCAGTTCGCCCGGACTAGATGCCGGGGAGCTGTTTTTT
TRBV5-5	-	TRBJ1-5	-	CASSLGCAAVQPQHF	TGTGCCAGCAGCTTGGGGTGCGCGGCGGTTCAGCCCCAGCATTTT
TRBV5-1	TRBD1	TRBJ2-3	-	CASSSGQQTDTQYF	TGCGCCAGCAGCTCGGGACAGCAAACAGATACGCAGTATTTT
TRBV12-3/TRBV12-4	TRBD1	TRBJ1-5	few	CASSSGQGQGPQHF	TGTGCCAGCAGTTCGGGACAGGGACAAGGGCCCCAGCATTTT
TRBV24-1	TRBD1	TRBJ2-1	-	CATSDLGTGGRNEQFF	TGTGCCACCAGTGATTTGGGGACAGGGGGGCGCAATGAGCAGTTCTTC
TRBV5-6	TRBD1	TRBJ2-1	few	CASSLFRDRTRHNEQFF	TGTGCCAGCAGCTTATTCCGGGACAGAACCCGCCACAATGAGCAGTTCTTC
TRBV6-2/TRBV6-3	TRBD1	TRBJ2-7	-	CASNGDRASDRQYF	TGTGCCAGCAATGGGGACAGGGCGTCAGATCGGCAGTACTTC
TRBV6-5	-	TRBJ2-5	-	CASSYGVGQIQETQYF	TGTGCCAGCAGTTACGGGGTGGGGCAGATCCAAGAGACCCAGTACTTC
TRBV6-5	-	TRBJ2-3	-	CAVRDKRTDTQYF	TGTGCCGTCCGGGACAAGAGGACAGATACGCAGTATTTT
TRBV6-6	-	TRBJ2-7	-	CASSIDYEQYF	TGTGCCAGCAGTATTGACTACGAGCAGTACTTC
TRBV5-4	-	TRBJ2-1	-	CASSHRGSRYNEQFF	TGTGCCAGCAGCCACCGGGGGAGTAGATACAATGAGCAGTTCTTC
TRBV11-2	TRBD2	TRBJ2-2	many	CASTQGGRAVTGELFF	TGTGCCAGCACCCAAGGTGGGAGGGCCGTCACCGGGGAGCTGTTTTTT
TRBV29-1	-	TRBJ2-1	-	CSAGQIRYNEQFF	TGCAGCGCGGGGCAGATTCGATACAATGAGCAGTTCTTC
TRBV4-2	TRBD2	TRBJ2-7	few	CASSQDSSGPTYEQYF	TGTGCCAGCAGCCAAGATTCTAGCGGCCCAACCTACGAGCAGTACTTC
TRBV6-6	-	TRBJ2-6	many	CASSPTGSGANVLTF	TGTGCCAGCAGTCCTACAGGGTCCGGGGCCAACGTCCTGACTTTC
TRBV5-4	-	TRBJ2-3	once	CASSTESGDTQYF	TGTGCCAGCAGCACGGAGAGCGGGGATACGCAGTATTTT
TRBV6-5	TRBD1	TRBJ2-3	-	CASRPPGTVTDTQYF	TGTGCCAGCAGGCCCCCCGGGACAGTCACAGATACGCAGTATTTT
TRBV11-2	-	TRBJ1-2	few	CASSLGTPEGFYGYTF	TGTGCCAGCAGCCTCGGGACACCGGAGGGGTTCTATGGCTACACCTTC
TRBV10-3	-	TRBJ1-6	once	CAINEEGNNSPLHF	TGTGCCATCAATGAGGAAGGGAATAATTCACCCCTCCACTTT
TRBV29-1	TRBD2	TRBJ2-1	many	CSVEAGRASDEQFF	TGCAGCGTTGAGGCCGGGAGGGCATCTGATGAGCAGTTCTTC
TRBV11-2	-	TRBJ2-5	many	CASSSTGGETQYF	TGTGCCAGCAGTTCTACTGGGGGAGAGACCCAGTACTTC
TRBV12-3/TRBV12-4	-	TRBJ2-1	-	CASSDSTGLGYNKQFF	TGTGCCAGCAGTGACTCAACGGGGCTGGGGTACAATAAGCAGTTCTTC
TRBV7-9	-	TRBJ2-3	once	CPSSSIPLADGTQYF	TGTCCCAGCAGCTCCATCCCCCTGGCGGACGGTACGCAGTATTTT
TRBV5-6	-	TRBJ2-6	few	CASSHAGANVLTF	TGTGCCAGCAGCCATGCCGGGGCCAACGTCCTGACTTTC
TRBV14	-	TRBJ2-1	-	CVSNGGSSSYNEQFF	TGTGTCAGCAATGGGGGCTCCAGCTCCTACAATGAGCAGTTCTTC
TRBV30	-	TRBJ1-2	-	CAWSGSWGRSYGYTF	TGTGCCTGGAGTGGTTCGTGGGGGCGTAGTTATGGCTACACCTTC
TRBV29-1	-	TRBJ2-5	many	CSVLEETQYF	TGCAGCGTTTTGGAGGAGACCCAGTACTTC
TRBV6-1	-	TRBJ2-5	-	CASSERGTRETQYF	TGTGCCAGCAGTGAAAGAGGGACGAGGGAGACCCAGTACTTC
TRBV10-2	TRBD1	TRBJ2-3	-	CVSSETGRGTQYF	TGCGTCAGCAGTGAGACAGGGCGTGGTACGCAGTATTTT
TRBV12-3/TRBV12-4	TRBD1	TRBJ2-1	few	CASSHLDRANNEQFF	TGTGCCAGCAGCCATCTGGACAGGGCAAACAATGAGCAGTTCTTC